This TCR beta chain stems from a study of blood T cell repertoires in COVID-19. Study summary: Both acute and convalescent COVID-19 samples were obtained from the United States, Italy and Spain. In each case, the material was cDNA or gDNA derived from T cells, B-cell-depleted T cells, or PBMCs.

Original methodology: Reference gene primer amplification gave estimated nucleated cell counts. Sequencing was performed with immunoSEQ multiplex PCR; in TCRdb, only in-frame clones are kept and a portion is missing. The V and J calls and clone size were taken over from that table, and D and trimming were inferred from the DNA. The data hold tens of thousands of clones, with 70% to 80% observed a single time. The CDR3 extends over 15 amino acids. CDR1 is MRHNA and CDR2 is SNTAGT in the germline V gene. Trimming pared 3 bases from V and 0 bases from J, leaving 11 bases between. This sequence was found in a man in his 70s with acute or convalescent COVID-19. The gene calls are TRBV6-4 and TRBJ1-1, with unresolved D. Material: peripheral blood. The CDR3 coding sequence is TGTGCCAGCAGTGAGAGGGTAGGCGTGAACACTGAAGCTTTCTTT. Translating gives CASSERVGVNTEAFF.